This TCR beta chain comes out of a study of OX40 agonist ivuxolimab in advanced cancers. Sampled blood was obtained at baseline, cycle 4 day 1, and cycle 7 day 1. The data were produced by immunoSEQ multiplex PCR, yet TCRdb's version contains in-frame clones alone and is incomplete. Among some 82,000 clones listed, 70% to 90% were seen once. Here the sequenced sample was CD4+ or CD8+ T cells sorted from blood, taken in a trial of the OX40 agonist ivuxolimab. The clonotype was recovered from an adult with an advanced solid tumor such as melanoma, head and neck, liver or kidney cancer.

The CDR3 spells CATSRDMGTEAFF. CDR3 DNA sequence: TGTGCCACCAGCAGAGATATGGGCACTGAAGCTTTCTTT. J is TRBJ1-1 and V is TRBV15; no definite D call. The V gene lost 0 bases and the J gene lost 4 bases, with 6 bases spanning the gap. The CDR3 covers 13 residues. Looked up from germline, CDR1 is LNHNV and CDR2 is YYDKDF (reference sequence).